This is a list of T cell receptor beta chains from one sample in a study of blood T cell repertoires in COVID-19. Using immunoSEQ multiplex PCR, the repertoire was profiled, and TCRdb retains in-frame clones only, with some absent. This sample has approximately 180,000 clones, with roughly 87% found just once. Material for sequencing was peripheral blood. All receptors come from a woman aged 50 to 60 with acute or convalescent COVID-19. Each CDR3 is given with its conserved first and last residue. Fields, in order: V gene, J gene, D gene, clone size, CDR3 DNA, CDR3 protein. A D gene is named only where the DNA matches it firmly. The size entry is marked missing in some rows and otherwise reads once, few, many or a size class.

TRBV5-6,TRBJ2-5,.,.,TGTGCCAGCAGCTTGGTTTATGAGACCCAGTACTTC,CASSLVYETQYF
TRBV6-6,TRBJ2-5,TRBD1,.,TGTGCCAGCAGTTCCCTAGACAGGGCGCAAGAGACCCAGTACTTC,CASSSLDRAQETQYF
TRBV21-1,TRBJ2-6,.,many,TGTGCCAGCGGGAGCGGCTCTGGGGCCAACGTCCTGACTTTC,CASGSGSGANVLTF
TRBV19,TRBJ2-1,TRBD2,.,TGTGCCAGTAGTATTACGGGACTAGCGGCGAATGAGCAGTTCTTC,CASSITGLAANEQFF
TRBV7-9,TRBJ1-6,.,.,TGTGCCAGCAGCTTAGTTGGGGACTCCCGGGACTCACCCCTCCACTTT,CASSLVGDSRDSPLHF
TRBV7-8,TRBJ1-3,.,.,TGTGCCAGCAGCTTCAAGGACAGTGGAAACACCATATATTTT,CASSFKDSGNTIYF
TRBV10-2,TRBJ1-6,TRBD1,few,TGCGCCAGCAGGATAGGACAGGGGGCGTGGAATTCACCCCTCCACTTT,CASRIGQGAWNSPLHF
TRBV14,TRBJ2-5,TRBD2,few,TGTGCCAGCAGCCAAGCCGGGACTAGCGGGGGTTGGCAGGAGACCCAGTACTTC,CASSQAGTSGGWQETQYF
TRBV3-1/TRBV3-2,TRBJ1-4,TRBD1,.,TGTGCCAGCAGCCCCGGGACAGGGGGCGCAGGTGAAAAACTGTTTTTT,CASSPGTGGAGEKLFF
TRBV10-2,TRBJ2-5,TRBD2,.,TGCGCCAGCAGTTATGGACTAGCGGGGGGGAGAAAGACCCAGTACTTC,CASSYGLAGGRKTQYF
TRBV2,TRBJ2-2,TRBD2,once,TGTGCCAGCAGTGAAATTGCGGGGGGCCCCACCGGGGAGCTGTTTTTT,CASSEIAGGPTGELFF
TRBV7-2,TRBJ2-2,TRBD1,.,TGTGCCAGCAGCCAGGGACAGGCATGGGCCGGGGAGCTGTTTTTT,CASSQGQAWAGELFF
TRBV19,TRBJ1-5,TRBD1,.,TGTGCCAGTACCCCGACAGGGGATAGCAATCAGCCCCAGCATTTT,CASTPTGDSNQPQHF
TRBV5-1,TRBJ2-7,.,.,TGCGCCAGCAGCTTGGTCGTACAGGGCCACGAGCAGTACTTC,CASSLVVQGHEQYF
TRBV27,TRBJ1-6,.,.,TGTGCCAGCAGTTTGGGGCAGGGCTGGTCACCCCTCCACTTT,CASSLGQGWSPLHF
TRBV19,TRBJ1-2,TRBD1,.,TGTGCCAGTAGGGCTGGGACAGTTTATGGCTACACCTTC,CASRAGTVYGYTF
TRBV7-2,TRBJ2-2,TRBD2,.,TGTGCCAGCAGCCCCCGGACTAGCGGCGGACCATTGGAGCTGTTTTTT,CASSPRTSGGPLELFF
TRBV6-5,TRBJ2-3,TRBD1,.,TGTGCCAGCAGTTACCGGACAGGGGGCAGGGATACGCAGTATTTT,CASSYRTGGRDTQYF
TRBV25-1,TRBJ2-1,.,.,TGTGCCACCCTCGACAGTCCCTACAATGAGCAGTTCTTC,CATLDSPYNEQFF
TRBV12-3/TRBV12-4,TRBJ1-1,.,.,TGTGCCAGCACCAAGAGGATGAACACTGAAGCTTTCTTT,CASTKRMNTEAFF
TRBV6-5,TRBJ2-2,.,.,TGTGCCAGCACCTACCCAAGCGGGGAGCTGTTTTTT,CASTYPSGELFF
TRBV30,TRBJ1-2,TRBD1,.,TGTGCCTGGAAACAGGGGGCTAACTATGGCTACACCTTC,CAWKQGANYGYTF
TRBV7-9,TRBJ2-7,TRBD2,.,TGTGCCAGCAGCTTACCGGGAGGGAGGATCGAGCAGTACTTC,CASSLPGGRIEQYF
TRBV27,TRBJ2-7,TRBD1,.,TGTGCCAGCAGTGTGGGACAGGGCTACGAGCAGTACTTC,CASSVGQGYEQYF
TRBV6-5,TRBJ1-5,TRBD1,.,TGTGCCAGCCCTATCTCGACTGACAGGGGTTCTTTTTTT,CASPISTDRGSFF
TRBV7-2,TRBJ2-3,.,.,TGTGCCAGCAGCTGGACGGGCGGGGGCGCCACAGATACGCAGTATTTT,CASSWTGGGATDTQYF
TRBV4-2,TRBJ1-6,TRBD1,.,TGTGCCAGCAGCCAAGATCTGGAGGGGGCGAACTCCTATAATTCACCCCTCCACTTT,CASSQDLEGANSYNSPLHF
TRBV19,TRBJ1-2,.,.,TGTGCCAGTAGGCCGGGGGGGGGCCGCTACACCTTC,CASRPGGGRYTF
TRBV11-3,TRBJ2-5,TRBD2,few,TGTGCCAGCAGCTTGAGGACTAGCGGGGGACAAGAGACCCAGTACTTC,CASSLRTSGGQETQYF
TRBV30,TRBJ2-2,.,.,TGTGCCTGGAGTGATAGCGCCAACACCGGGGAGCTGTTTTTT,CAWSDSANTGELFF
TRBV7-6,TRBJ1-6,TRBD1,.,TGTGCCACCAGGGAGGACAGGGGCAATTCACCCCTCCACTTT,CATREDRGNSPLHF
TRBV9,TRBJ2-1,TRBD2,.,TGTGCCAGCAGTTGGGGGGGTAGCTCCTACAATGAGCAGTTCTTC,CASSWGGSSYNEQFF
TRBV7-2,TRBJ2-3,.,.,TGTGCCAGCAGCTTAGGGGCTCGAAGCACAGATACGCAGTATTTT,CASSLGARSTDTQYF
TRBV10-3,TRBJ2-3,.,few,TGTGCCATCAGTGAGAAAAGCGGAGCAGATACGCAGTATTTT,CAISEKSGADTQYF
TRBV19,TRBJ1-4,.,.,TGTGCCAGTAGTATAGGGGGCGCAGGTGAAAAACTGTTTTTT,CASSIGGAGEKLFF
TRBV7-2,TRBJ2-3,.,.,TGTGCCAGCAGCGGGCGGGCCGAAGGAAATACGCAGTATTTT,CASSGRAEGNTQYF